These 23 T cell receptor beta chains were sequenced from one sample in a study of blood T cell repertoires in COVID-19 (dated by TCRdb to the early 2020s). Library prep was done by the immunoSEQ multiplex PCR assay. The table comes from immuneACCESS by way of TCRdb, which keeps in-frame sequences with V and J called. Part of the clones is missing from these tables; in studies checked, under half for an unresolved V gene and the rest for unknown reasons. This sample holds 150,000 to 200,000 clones; approximately 78% were observed only once. The ten largest clones represent approximately 3% of the sample. Material: peripheral blood. The receptors here all came from a woman of 80 years or more with active or convalescent COVID-19.

V gene TRBV19 combines with J gene TRBJ1-5, with TRBD1 identical over 7 bases. CDR3 length equals 15 residues. Trimming removed 3 bases from V and 0 bases from J; junction bases left unmatched: 2. CDR1 and CDR2 (germline): LNHDA, SQIVND (reference sequence). CDR3 region: CASSMGQISNQPQHF. The CDR3 DNA reads TGTGCCAGTAGTATGGGACAGATTAGCAATCAGCCCCAGCATTTT.

This clone showed up just once. The chain employs TRBV6-5 and TRBJ2-5; D is perhaps TRBD2 (5 bases). CDR1 and CDR2 (germline): MNHEY, SVGAGI. This CDR3 has 14 residues. For the CDR3, the DNA is TGTGCTACTGAGGGTAAGAGGTTCGGAGAGACCCAGTACTTC. It encodes CATEGKRFGETQYF.

The J gene is TRBJ1-1, the V gene TRBV6-6; TRBD1 is a possible D gene (5 bases). CDR1 MNHNY and CDR2 SVGAGI come from the germline V gene (reference sequence). The CDR3 runs to 14 residues. The germline V and J ends were trimmed by 5 bases and 0 bases, with 10 bases remaining between them. Here the CDR3 DNA reads TGTGCCAGCAGTCGGGGCGGGCTGAACACTGAAGCTTTCTTT. Protein sequence: CASSRGGLNTEAFF.

This chain joins TRBV7-8 and TRBJ2-5; TRBD2 matches 9 bases. There are 17 residues in the CDR3. Germline trimming cut 0 bases from V and 1 base from J; bases unmatched to any gene: 6. Per germline, CDR1 SGHVS and CDR2 FQNEAQ. For the CDR3, the DNA is TGTGCCAGCAGCTTAGCCCTGCTAGCGGGGATCCAAGAGACCCAGTACTTC. As protein: CASSLALLAGIQETQYF.

The chain combines TRBV19 with TRBJ2-1; 7 nucleotides match TRBD2. This CDR3 has 15 residues. With V trimmed by 11 bases and J by 3 bases, 13 bases remained unmatched. The germline V gene encodes CDR1 LNHDA and CDR2 SQIVND (reference sequence). The CDR3 region is CAASGAARNYNEQFF. In DNA, the CDR3 is TGTGCCGCAAGCGGGGCAGCCAGAAACTACAATGAGCAGTTCTTC.

The chain has TRBV19 and TRBJ2-4; 9 bases match TRBD1. Germline V gene data show CDR1 as LNHDA and CDR2 as SQIVND (reference sequence). V gave up 1 base and J gave up 0 bases; unmatched junction bases: 16. The CDR3 sequence is 21 residues long. The CDR3 here is CASSIGDRATYTDLAKNIQYF. For the CDR3, the DNA is TGTGCCAGTAGTATAGGGGACAGGGCGACCTACACTGACTTAGCCAAAAACATTCAGTACTTC. Combining the CDR3 with reference TRBV19 and TRBJ2-4 gives the whole variable domain DGGITQSPKYLFRKEGQNVTLSCEQNLNHDAMYWYRQDPGQGLRLIYYSQIVNDFQKGDIAEGYSVSREKKESFPLTVTSAQKNPTAFYLCASSIGDRATYTDLAKNIQYFGAGTRLSVL.

V gene TRBV3-1 (or the pseudogene TRBV3-2) combines with J gene TRBJ1-6; no clear D gene. The CDR3 covers 14 residues. Trimming removed 4 bases at V and 7 bases at J, with 11 bases between. Germline loops: CDR1 LGHDT, CDR2 YNNKEL (reference sequence). The CDR3 DNA is TGTGCCAGCAGCCCCCTAGGATTAAATTCACCCCTCCACTTT. This translates into CASSPLGLNSPLHF.

The sample holds one count of this clone. This chain joins TRBV11-2 and TRBJ2-1, with a possible D match to TRBD1 (5 bases). The CDR3 has 14 residues. CDR1 is SGHAT, CDR2 FQNNGV, per germline. Deletions cut 5 bases from V and 5 bases from J, with 13 bases between. The CDR3 DNA sequence: TGTGCCAGCAGCCGCTGGGGCGCCCACAATGAGCAGTTCTTC. Translating it yields CASSRWGAHNEQFF.

The chain has TRBV5-1 and TRBJ2-7; 10 positions match TRBD1. Looked up from germline, CDR1 is SGHRS and CDR2 is YFSETQ. The CDR3 is 14 amino acids. V shed 4 bases, J shed 6 bases, and the junction held 7 bases outside the gene matches. The CDR3 loop reads CASSTAGTGVEQYF. The CDR3, as DNA: TGCGCCAGCAGCACTGCCGGGACAGGGGTCGAGCAGTACTTC.

This clone has more than one count but fewer than ten. This chain connects TRBV5-4 to TRBJ2-2; 10 positions match TRBD1. The ends lost 1 base at V and 6 bases at J; junction bases unmatched: 6. CDR1 and CDR2 from the germline V gene are SGHNT and YYREEE (reference sequence). The CDR3 loop spans 16 amino acids. The CDR3 here is CASSLRRQGASGELFF. In nucleotides, the CDR3 is TGTGCCAGCAGCTTGCGGAGACAGGGGGCTTCCGGGGAGCTGTTTTTT.

The chain employs TRBV4-2 and TRBJ1-2, with TRBD1 as a possible D gene (6 bases). This CDR3 contains 15 residues. Germline CDR1 is LGHNA and CDR2 is YNFKEQ. Trimming removed 0 bases from V and 5 bases from J, with 13 bases in between. CDR3 sequence reads: CASSQDLQGYYGYTF. The CDR3 DNA is TGTGCCAGCAGCCAAGACTTACAGGGATATTATGGCTACACCTTC.

The CDR3 is CAWTGNNEKLFF. Here the CDR3 DNA reads TGTGCCTGGACAGGGAATAATGAAAAACTGTTTTTT. V and J are TRBV30 and TRBJ1-4; D is perhaps TRBD1 (5 bases). Germline values: CDR1 GTSNPN, CDR2 SVGIG (reference sequence). V was clipped by 4 bases and J by 4 bases, with 7 bases between them. CDR3 length equals 12 residues. The full variable domain, rest sourced from reference TRBV30 and TRBJ1-4, is SQTIHQWPATLVQPVGSPLSLECTVEGTSNPNLYWYRQAAGRGLQLLFYSVGIGQISSEVPQNLSASRPQDRQFILSSKKLLLSDSGFYLCAWTGNNEKLFFGSGTQLSVL.

This clone was found a few times. The chain uses TRBV6-1 and TRBJ1-5, with a tentative D call TRBD1 (5 bases). The CDR3 extends over 18 amino acids. The ends were cut back, 1 base at V and 3 bases at J, with 19 bases in the middle. CDR1 is MNHNS and CDR2 is SASEGT in the germline V gene. CDR3 DNA sequence: TGTGCCAGCAGTGAAGATCGACAATGGAGCAGGGCCAATCAGCCCCAGCATTTT. This sequence encodes CASSEDRQWSRANQPQHF.

The rearrangement uses TRBV5-1 and TRBJ1-6; a possible D gene is TRBD1 (5 bases). Germline CDR1 and CDR2: SGHRS and YFSETQ. The CDR3 consists of 13 residues. V lost 4 bases and J lost 15, with 17 bases in between. CDR3 region: CASSTEGAFVLHF. CDR3 sequence (DNA): TGCGCCAGCAGCACGGAAGGGGCCTTCGTCCTCCACTTT.

The chain combines TRBV24-1 with TRBJ2-1; TRBD2 matches at 8 bases. The CDR3 loop spans 14 amino acids. V shed 6 bases and J 9 bases; nucleotides not matched to a gene: 9. In germline, CDR1 is KGHDR, CDR2 SFDVKD. The CDR3 sequence is CATSTERGWGEQFF. CDR3 DNA: TGTGCCACCAGTACGGAGCGGGGGTGGGGTGAGCAGTTCTTC.

In its sample, this clone was seen once. The chain employs TRBV5-4 and TRBJ2-7; 8 nucleotides align to TRBD1. From germline, CDR1 is SGHNT and CDR2 YYREEE (reference sequence). The CDR3 runs 17 residues. After removal of 0 bases from V and 0 bases from J, the junction contained 8 bases not matched to a gene. CDR3: CASSLAGGVGISYEQYF. CDR3 sequence (DNA): TGTGCCAGCAGCTTGGCAGGGGGCGTGGGGATCTCCTACGAGCAGTACTTC.

CDR3 bases: TGTGCCAGCAGTGAAATCATAGGACAGGGCTATGGCTACACCTTC. Translating it yields CASSEIIGQGYGYTF. The chain recombines TRBV6-1 with TRBJ1-2; TRBD1 agrees at 8 bases. In germline, CDR1 is MNHNS, CDR2 SASEGT. CDR3 length equals 15 residues. V lost 2 bases and J lost 4; bases outside the gene matches: 6.

The rearrangement joins TRBV3-1 (or the pseudogene TRBV3-2) to TRBJ1-3; a weak D match, TRBD1 (5 bases). Germline V gives CDR1 LGHDT, CDR2 YNNKEL (reference sequence). Trimming took 1 base from V and 4 from J, leaving 8 bases between them. The length of the CDR3 is 14 residues. The CDR3 loop is CASSQGQKGNTIYF. Written as DNA, the CDR3 is TGTGCCAGCAGCCAAGGACAGAAAGGAAACACCATATATTTT.

This clone was seen a single time. The V and J genes are TRBV4-1 and TRBJ2-6; 10 nucleotides line up with TRBD1. V shed 5 bases, J shed 0 bases, and the junction held 7 bases outside the gene matches. The length of the CDR3 is 18 residues. Germline CDR1 reads MGHRA; CDR2 reads YSYEKL. CDR3 nucleotide sequence: TGCGCCAGCAGCTCGAGACAGGGGGCAACCTCTGGGGCCAACGTCCTGACTTTC. The encoded protein is CASSSRQGATSGANVLTF.

The rearrangement joins TRBV3-1 (or the pseudogene TRBV3-2) to TRBJ1-2; D unclear. Germline loops: CDR1 LGHDT, CDR2 YNNKEL (reference sequence). The CDR3 runs 14 residues. V lost 2 bases and J 2 bases, leaving 9 bases between the germline ends. In nucleotides, the CDR3 is TGTGCCAGCAGCCAATCAGTCTTAAACTATGGCTACACCTTC. Amino acids: CASSQSVLNYGYTF.

The V call is TRBV19, the J call TRBJ1-2, with 7 bases fitting TRBD1. The V segment lost 3 bases and the J segment 2 bases; nucleotides outside the gene matches: 9. The CDR3 consists of 16 residues. Germline CDR1 LNHDA, CDR2 SQIVND (reference sequence). The DNA of the CDR3 is TGTGCCAGTAGTATGTATGAGACGACAGGGAACTATGGCTACACCTTC. It encodes CASSMYETTGNYGYTF.

V usage is TRBV6-2 or TRBV6-3 and J usage is TRBJ2-1, with 11 bases fitting TRBD2. From germline, CDR1 is MNHEY and CDR2 SVGEGT. The CDR3 runs to 17 residues. The J segment lost 7 bases and the V segment lost 5 bases, leaving 13 bases of the junction unmatched. The CDR3 bases are TGTGCCAGCAGTCGTAACGGACTAGCGGGTGCTTGGAATGAGCAGTTCTTC. This encodes CASSRNGLAGAWNEQFF.

The chain recombines TRBV7-6 with TRBJ2-1, with TRBD2 identical over 9 bases. With 2 bases clipped from V and 2 bases from J, the junction kept 10 bases outside the gene matches. Per germline, CDR1 SGHVS and CDR2 FNYEAQ. There are 18 residues in the CDR3. The CDR3 region is CASSLPPGASGTYNEQFF. In nucleotides, the CDR3 is TGTGCCAGCAGCTTACCTCCGGGGGCTAGCGGGACCTACAATGAGCAGTTCTTC.